This paragraph covers one TCR beta chain sequence. Its antigen remains unidentified. TCRdb's table, derived via immunoSEQ multiplex PCR, lists solely in-frame clones and lacks some. The profile shows around 40,000 clones, roughly 80% of them singletons. The entry originates in a study of OX40 agonist ivuxolimab in advanced cancers. Overall study findings and caveats: Partial responders treated at 0.1-3.0 mg/kg exhibited clonal expansion among the lowest measured.

The V gene's germline CDR1 is SGDLS and CDR2 YYNGEE. V lost 6 bases to trimming and J lost 0 bases, with 9 bases between them. This CDR3 spans 13 amino acids. V gene TRBV9 combines with J gene TRBJ1-1; TRBD1 is a possible D gene (5 bases). The sequencing here drew on CD4+ or CD8+ T cells sorted from blood, taken in a trial of the OX40 agonist ivuxolimab. This sequence was found in an adult with an advanced solid tumor such as melanoma, head and neck, liver or kidney cancer. The CDR3 loop is CASTGGVNTEAFF. CDR3 sequence (DNA): TGTGCCAGCACGGGGGGAGTGAACACTGAAGCTTTCTTT. Using reference TRBV9 and TRBJ1-1 for the parts outside the CDR3, the full variable domain is DSGVTQTPKHLITATGQRVTLRCSPRSGDLSVYWYQQSLDQGLQFLIQYYNGEERAKGNILERFSAQQFPDLHSELNLSSLELGDSALYFCASTGGVNTEAFFGQGTRLTVV.